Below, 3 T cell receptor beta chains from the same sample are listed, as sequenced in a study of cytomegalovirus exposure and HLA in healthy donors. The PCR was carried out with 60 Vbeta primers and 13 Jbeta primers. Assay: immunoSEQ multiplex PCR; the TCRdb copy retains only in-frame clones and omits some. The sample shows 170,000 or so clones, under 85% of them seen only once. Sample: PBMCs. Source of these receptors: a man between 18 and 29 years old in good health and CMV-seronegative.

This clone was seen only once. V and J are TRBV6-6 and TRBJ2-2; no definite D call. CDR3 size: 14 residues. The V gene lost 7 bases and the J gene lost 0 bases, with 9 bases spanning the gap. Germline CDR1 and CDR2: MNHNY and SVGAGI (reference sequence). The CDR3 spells CASNPSSNTGELFF. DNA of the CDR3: TGTGCCAGCAATCCCTCGTCGAACACCGGGGAGCTGTTTTTT.

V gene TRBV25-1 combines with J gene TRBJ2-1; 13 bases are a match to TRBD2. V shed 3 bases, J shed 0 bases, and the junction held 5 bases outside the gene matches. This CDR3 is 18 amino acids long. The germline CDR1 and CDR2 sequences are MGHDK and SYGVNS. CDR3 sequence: CASSEGLAGPLSYNEQFF. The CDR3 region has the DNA TGTGCCAGCAGTGAGGGACTAGCGGGACCTCTCTCCTACAATGAGCAGTTCTTC. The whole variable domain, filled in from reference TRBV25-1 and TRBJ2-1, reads EADIYQTPRYLVIGTGKKITLECSQTMGHDKMYWYQQDPGMELHLIHYSYGVNSTEKGDLSSESTVSRIRTEHFPLTLESARPSHTSQYLCASSEGLAGPLSYNEQFFGPGTRLTVL.

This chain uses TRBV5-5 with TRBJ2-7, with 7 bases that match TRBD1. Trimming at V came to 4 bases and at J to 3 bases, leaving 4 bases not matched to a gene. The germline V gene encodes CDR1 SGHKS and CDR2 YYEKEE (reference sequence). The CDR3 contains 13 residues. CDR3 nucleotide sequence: TGTGCCAGCAGCGGGGACAGCCTCTACGAGCAGTACTTC. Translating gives CASSGDSLYEQYF.